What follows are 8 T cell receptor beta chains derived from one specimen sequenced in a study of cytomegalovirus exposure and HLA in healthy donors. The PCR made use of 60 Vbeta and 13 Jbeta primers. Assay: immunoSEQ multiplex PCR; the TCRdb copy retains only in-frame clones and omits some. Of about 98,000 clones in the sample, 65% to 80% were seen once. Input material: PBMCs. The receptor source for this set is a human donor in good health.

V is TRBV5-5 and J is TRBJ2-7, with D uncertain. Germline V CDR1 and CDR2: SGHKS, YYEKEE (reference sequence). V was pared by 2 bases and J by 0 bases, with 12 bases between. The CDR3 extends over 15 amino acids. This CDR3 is CASSLAVGSSYEQYF. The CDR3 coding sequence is TGTGCCAGCAGCTTAGCTGTCGGTAGCTCCTACGAGCAGTACTTC.

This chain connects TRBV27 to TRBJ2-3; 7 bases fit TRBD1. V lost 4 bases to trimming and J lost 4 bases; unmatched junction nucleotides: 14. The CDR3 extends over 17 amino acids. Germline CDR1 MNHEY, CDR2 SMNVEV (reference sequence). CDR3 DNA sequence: TGTGCCAGCAGTTACTCGGCTAGCCCAACAGGGGCAGATACGCAGTATTTT. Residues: CASSYSASPTGADTQYF.

CDR3 in amino acids: CASSLYGGGGQPQHF. DNA for the CDR3: TGTGCCAGCAGCTTATATGGGGGCGGGGGACAGCCCCAGCATTTT. The gene calls are TRBV7-2 and TRBJ1-5; TRBD1 might be the D (6 bases). The V gene's germline CDR1 is SGHTA and CDR2 FQGNSA. The ends were cut back, 2 bases at V and 7 bases at J, with 15 bases in the middle. The CDR3 is 15 residues long. Drawing the rest from reference TRBV7-2 and TRBJ1-5, the complete variable domain is GAGVSQSPSNKVTEKGKDVELRCDPISGHTALYWYRQSLGQGLEFLIYFQGNSAPDKSGLPSDRFSAERTGGSVSTLTIQRTQQEDSAVYLCASSLYGGGGQPQHFGDGTRLSIL.

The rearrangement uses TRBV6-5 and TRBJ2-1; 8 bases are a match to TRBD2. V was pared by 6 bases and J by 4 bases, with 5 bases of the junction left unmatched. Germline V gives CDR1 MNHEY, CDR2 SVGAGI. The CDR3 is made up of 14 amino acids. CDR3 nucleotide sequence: TGTGCCAGCAGGAGTAGCGGGATTTACAATGAGCAGTTCTTC. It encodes CASRSSGIYNEQFF.

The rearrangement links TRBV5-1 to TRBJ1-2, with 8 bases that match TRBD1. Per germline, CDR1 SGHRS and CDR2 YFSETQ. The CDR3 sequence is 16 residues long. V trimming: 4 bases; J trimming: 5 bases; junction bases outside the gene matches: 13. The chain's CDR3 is CASSPLRPTGDYGYTF. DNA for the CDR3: TGCGCCAGCAGCCCCCTACGGCCGACAGGGGATTATGGCTACACCTTC.

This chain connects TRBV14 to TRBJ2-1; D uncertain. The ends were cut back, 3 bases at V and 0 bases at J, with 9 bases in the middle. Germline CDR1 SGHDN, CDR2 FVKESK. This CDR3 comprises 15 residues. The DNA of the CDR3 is TGTGCCAGCAGCCAGAGAACGAGCTCCTACAATGAGCAGTTCTTC. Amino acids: CASSQRTSSYNEQFF.

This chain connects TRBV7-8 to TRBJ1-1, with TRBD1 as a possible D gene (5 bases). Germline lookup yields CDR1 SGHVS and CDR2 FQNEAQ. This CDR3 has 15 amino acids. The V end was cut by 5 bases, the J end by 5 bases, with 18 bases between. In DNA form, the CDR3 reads TGTGCCAGCAGCCTCGGCGGGGCCGCGGGGACTGAAGCTTTCTTT. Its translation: CASSLGGAAGTEAFF.

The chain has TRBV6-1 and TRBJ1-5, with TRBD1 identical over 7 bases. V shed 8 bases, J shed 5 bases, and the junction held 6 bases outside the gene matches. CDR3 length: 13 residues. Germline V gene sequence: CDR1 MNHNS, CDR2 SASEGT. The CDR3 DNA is TGTGCCAGCGACAGGGAACGAGATCAGCCCCAGCATTTT. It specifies CASDRERDQPQHF.